The present T cell receptor beta chain was sequenced within a study of shared clonotypes between healthy human individuals. Across the whole study: Three CD4 naive, three CD4 memory, two CD8 naive and one CD8 memory plate were used per donor.

Sequencing used immunoSEQ multiplex PCR; TCRdb keeps in-frame clones, though not all of them. The sample lists roughly 300,000 clones, about nine tenths seen once, with 15% to 20% in the top ten. J gave up 3 bases and V 4 bases, and 7 bases lay outside the gene matches. This CDR3 comprises 14 residues. The V gene's germline CDR1 is GTSNPN and CDR2 SVGIG (reference sequence). Comment on this clone: Its antigen is unidentified.

Overall study findings and caveats: Sorted-subset samples were not fully sequenced, rarefaction indicated. Some clonotypes were shared by all four sorted-subset donors, while others were not shared. The non-shared ones had lower generation probabilities than the shared ones. Exclusively blood specimens were collected; tissue repertoires likely differ.

This sequence originates from a man younger than 35 in good health. This sequence joins TRBV30 and TRBJ2-3, with 7 bases matching TRBD2. Sequenced input: memory CD8+ T cells sorted from blood. The subset: CD45RO+ cells pooled with CCR7-negative TemRA cells. CDR3 bases: TGTGCCTGGAACTCGGGACTAATGACAGATACGCAGTATTTT. Amino acids: CAWNSGLMTDTQYF.